Listed here are 32 T cell receptor beta chains from one sample, sequenced in a study of Graves' ophthalmopathy and Graves' hyperthyroidism. Amplified TCR beta CDR3 regions were obtained using RNA transcripts as template. The library came from an HTBI-primed first-round RT-PCR and a second-round multiplex PCR. TCRdb passed the multiplex PCR reads through MiXCR, listing each CDR3 protein once. The repertoire holds 200,000 to 300,000 distinct CDR3 sequences, with around 50% as singletons. The sample comprised peripheral blood. Source of these receptors: an adult man with Graves' ophthalmopathy.

The chain combines TRBV29-1 with TRBJ1-2, with 9 positions matching TRBD1. The CDR3 spans 13 residues. The V segment lost 2 bases and the J segment 8 bases; nucleotides outside the gene matches: 6. Germline V CDR1 and CDR2: SQVTM, ANQGSEA. The CDR3 sequence is CSVERDREGGYTF. The CDR3 DNA reads TGCAGCGTTGAAAGGGACAGGGAGGGGGGCTACACCTTC.

This clonotype showed up many times. The chain links TRBV7-2 to TRBJ1-1; unclear D gene. The CDR3 covers 12 residues. CDR1 is SGHTA, CDR2 FQGNSA, per germline. Trimming took 1 base from V and 7 from J, leaving 7 bases between them. The CDR3 here is CASSLGAVEAFF. The CDR3 DNA sequence: TGTGCCAGCAGCTTAGGCGCGGTTGAAGCTTTCTTT.

This clonotype was seen a few times. The J gene is TRBJ2-2, the V gene TRBV24-1; D gene unclear. CDR1 and CDR2 (germline): KGHDR, SFDVKD. V gave up 7 bases and J gave up 0 bases, with 8 bases separating them. CDR3 size: 14 residues. The CDR3 is CATRADPNTGELFF. For the CDR3, the DNA is TGTGCCACCAGGGCAGACCCGAACACCGGGGAGCTGTTTTTT.

The chain is built from TRBV20-1 and TRBJ2-6; D gene uncertain. The CDR3 length is 14 residues. V shed 6 bases and J shed 0 bases, with 9 bases lying between them. The germline V gene encodes CDR1 DFQATT and CDR2 SNEGSKA (reference sequence). This CDR3 is CSADTLSGANVLTF. CDR3 nucleotide sequence: TGCAGTGCAGACACCCTCTCTGGGGCCAACGTCCTGACTTTC.

This clonotype appeared a single time. This chain's CDR3 is CASSLLIGGSYEQYF. CDR3 in DNA: TGTGCCAGCAGTTTATTGATTGGTGGCTCCTACGAGCAGTACTTC. The chain is built from TRBV28 and TRBJ2-7; unclear D gene. Trimming stripped 1 base from V and 0 bases from J, with 10 bases between. CDR3 size: 15 residues. Germline V gene lookup returns CDR1 MDHEN and CDR2 SYDVKM.

CDR3 region: CASSRGTGGEETQYF. Written as DNA, the CDR3 is TGTGCCAGCAGCAGAGGGACAGGGGGCGAAGAGACCCAGTACTTC. V and J are TRBV7-9 and TRBJ2-5, with TRBD1 matching over 12 bases. The CDR3 sequence is 15 residues long. V lost 5 bases, J lost 3 bases, and 4 bases stayed unmatched. Per the germline V gene, CDR1 is SEHNR and CDR2 is FQNEAQ (reference sequence).

This clonotype was counted a few times. V gene TRBV10-3 combines with J gene TRBJ2-7; a possible D gene is TRBD2 (6 bases). Germline V lookup: CDR1 ENHRY, CDR2 SYGVKD. The V end lost 0 bases, the J end lost 3 bases, and 12 bases lay between the germline ends. The CDR3 consists of 15 residues. The CDR3 reads CAISESGGSNYEQYF. CDR3 nucleotide sequence: TGTGCCATCAGTGAGTCTGGGGGGTCTAACTACGAGCAGTACTTC.

The chain is built from TRBV12-3 or TRBV12-4 and TRBJ2-7; 9 positions match TRBD1. Trimming cost V 6 bases and J 7 bases; bases outside gene matches: 7. This CDR3 contains 13 residues. The CDR3 nucleotides read TGTGCCAGCAGAGTGACAGGGGGAGGTGAGCAGTACTTC. It codes for CASRVTGGGEQYF.

The V call is TRBV6-6, the J call TRBJ1-5; no clear D gene. The CDR3 extends over 15 amino acids. V was pared by 6 bases and J by 2 bases, with 14 bases between. CDR1 is MNHNY, CDR2 SVGAGI, per germline (reference sequence). The CDR3 here is CASSQDSGRNQPQHF. The CDR3 DNA is TGTGCCAGCAGCCAGGACTCTGGGCGCAATCAGCCCCAGCATTTT.

Note on this clonotype: It may be a read error: a sequence one base away is much more abundant. This sequence joins TRBV24-1 and TRBJ2-2, with D possibly matching TRBD2 (5 bases). Germline values: CDR1 KGHDR, CDR2 SFDVKD. The CDR3 extends over 16 amino acids. CDR3 protein: CATSDYGRMNTGELLF. The CDR3 DNA reads as TGTGCCACCAGTGACTATGGACGGATGAACACCGGGGAGCTGCTTTTT.

The chain combines TRBV2 with TRBJ1-1; possible D gene TRBD1, 5 bases. Germline V lookup: CDR1 SNHLY, CDR2 FYNNEI. The CDR3 extends over 15 amino acids. The V end lost 2 bases, the J end lost 4 bases, and 14 bases lay between the germline ends. The CDR3 protein is CASSEIKGFTTEAFF. In nucleotides, the CDR3 is TGTGCCAGCAGTGAAATTAAGGGGTTTACCACTGAAGCTTTCTTT. Using reference TRBV2 and TRBJ1-1 for the parts outside the CDR3, the full variable domain is EPEVTQTPSHQVTQMGQEVILRCVPISNHLYFYWYRQILGQKVEFLVSFYNNEISEKSEIFDDQFSVERPDGSNFTLKIRSTKLEDSAMYFCASSEIKGFTTEAFFGQGTRLTVV.

As for this clonotype: An end of the junction does not agree with germline; a read error may underlie this. This chain links TRBV11-1 with TRBJ1-5; D is perhaps TRBD1 (5 bases). CDR3 size: 20 residues. CDR1 SGHAT and CDR2 FQDESV come from the germline V gene (reference sequence). CDR3 in amino acids: CASSLGGFKGRVDINQPQHF. CDR3 bases: TGTGCCAGCAGCTTGGGGGGTTTCAAGGGGAGGGTCGATATCAATCAGCCCCAGCATTTC.

V is TRBV2 and J is TRBJ2-5, with D tentatively TRBD1 or TRBD2 (5 bases each). Deletions cut 4 bases from V and 0 bases from J, with 12 bases between. Germline V CDR1 and CDR2: SNHLY, FYNNEI. The CDR3 is made up of 15 amino acids. CDR3 sequence: CASSVGTRYQETQYF. For the CDR3, the DNA is TGTGCCAGCAGTGTCGGGACCAGGTACCAAGAGACCCAGTACTTC.

The chain links TRBV5-6 to TRBJ2-7; 8 nucleotides line up with TRBD2. The junction had 9 bases not matched to a gene; V was cut back by 2 bases and J by 5 bases. Germline V gene data show CDR1 as SGHDT and CDR2 as YYEEEE. This CDR3 has 15 amino acids. The CDR3 protein is CASSFRPGGRDEQYF. The CDR3 DNA reads as TGTGCCAGCAGCTTTCGCCCGGGAGGGAGGGACGAGCAGTACTTC.

This chain links TRBV9 with TRBJ2-7; tentative D call: TRBD1 (5 bases). The CDR3 totals 16 residues. Looked up from germline, CDR1 is SGDLS and CDR2 is YYNGEE. Trimming removed 4 bases at V and 0 bases at J, with 17 bases between. In DNA, the CDR3 is TGTGCCAGCAGCCAAGATCCCCAGGGCAGCTCCTACGAGCAGTACTTC. Protein: CASSQDPQGSSYEQYF.

This clonotype was counted only a few times. The rearrangement links TRBV12-3 or TRBV12-4 to TRBJ2-5, with D unclear. The CDR3 is 11 amino acids. V shed 6 bases and J shed 4 bases, with 6 bases lying between them. The CDR3 loop is CASRYGETQYF. CDR3 nucleotides: TGTGCCAGCAGATACGGAGAGACCCAGTACTTC.

The chain joins TRBV7-6 to TRBJ2-7; D perhaps matches TRBD2 (6 bases). The assigned J gene may be wrong: the sequence end matches TRBJ2-1 better. CDR3 length: 13 residues. Germline CDR1 SGHVS, CDR2 FNYEAQ. The CDR3 reads CASSLSGYNEQFF. For the CDR3, the DNA is TGTGCCAGCAGCTTAAGCGGGTACAATGAGCAGTTCTTC.

This clonotype was detected only a few times. The chain has TRBV15 and TRBJ2-2; D not resolved. The CDR3 length is 16 residues. Trimming cost V 5 bases and J 6 bases, with 19 bases left between them. Germline V gene sequence: CDR1 LNHNV, CDR2 YYDKDF (reference sequence). The CDR3 sequence: CATSQLGRVSSGELFF. The CDR3 nucleotides are TGTGCCACCAGCCAGTTGGGAAGGGTCTCCTCCGGGGAGCTGTTTTTT.

Note on this clonotype: One junction end disagrees with the germline gene, perhaps due to a read error. V gene TRBV5-1 combines with J gene TRBJ1-1; 9 bases fit TRBD1. Germline V gene sequence: CDR1 SGHRS, CDR2 YFSETQ. The CDR3 contains 14 residues. The CDR3 DNA reads as TGTACCAGCAGCTTGGGACAGGGTTTGACTGAAGCTTTCTTT. As protein: CTSSLGQGLTEAFF.

As to this clonotype: It is likely a read error, because the conserved phenylalanine at the end of the CDR3 is missing. The rearrangement links TRBV12-3 or TRBV12-4 to TRBJ2-2; D might be TRBD1 (6 bases). The CDR3 consists of 14 residues. V was shortened by 3 bases and J by 5 bases, with 10 bases between the two germline ends. CDR3 protein: CASSFNTGTGELFL. As DNA, the CDR3 is TGTGCCAGCAGTTTCAATACAGGGACCGGGGAGCTGTTTCTT.

The chain combines TRBV19 with TRBJ1-1, with no clear D. Germline V CDR1 and CDR2: LNHDA, SQIVND (reference sequence). This CDR3 contains 16 residues. Trimming removed 5 bases from V and 0 bases from J, with 16 bases in between. In DNA, the CDR3 is TGTGCCAGTAGTCGGACTAGCGGGTCCTTGAACACTGAAGCTTTCTTT. It specifies CASSRTSGSLNTEAFF.

This chain joins TRBV7-3 and TRBJ1-1; possibly TRBD1 for D (6 bases). Germline CDR1 and CDR2: SGHTA and FQGTGA. V lost 1 base and J lost 3, with 12 bases in between. This CDR3 has 15 amino acids. CDR3 in amino acids: CASSLRGGVDTEAFF. CDR3 DNA sequence: TGTGCCAGCAGCTTAAGGGGGGGCGTTGACACTGAAGCTTTCTTT.

The chain carries TRBV10-3 and TRBJ1-1; 9 bases are a match to TRBD1. Per the germline V gene, CDR1 is ENHRY and CDR2 is SYGVKD. This CDR3 has 13 amino acids. The J segment lost 8 bases and the V segment lost 9 bases, leaving 10 bases of the junction unmatched. CDR3 protein: CAMSSQGTGEAFF. The CDR3 nucleotides read TGTGCCATGTCCTCACAGGGGACAGGGGAAGCTTTCTTT.

Only a few counts were recorded for this clonotype. This chain connects TRBV19 to TRBJ1-1; D is ambiguous. CDR1 and CDR2 (germline): LNHDA, SQIVND (reference sequence). V was shortened by 5 bases and J by 1 base, with 8 bases between the two germline ends. CDR3 length: 13 residues. The CDR3 nucleotides are TGTGCCAGTAGTGCAGCGTCGAACACTGAAGCTTTCTTT. Translating it yields CASSAASNTEAFF. Together with reference TRBV19 and TRBJ1-1, the CDR3 gives the full variable domain: DGGITQSPKYLFRKEGQNVTLSCEQNLNHDAMYWYRQDPGQGLRLIYYSQIVNDFQKGDIAEGYSVSREKKESFPLTVTSAQKNPTAFYLCASSAASNTEAFFGQGTRLTVV.

The table lists this clonotype with a few counts. This chain connects TRBV2 to TRBJ1-6; D possibly corresponds to TRBD1 (6 bases). V gave up 4 bases and J gave up 3 bases, with 19 bases separating them. The CDR3 extends over 18 amino acids. Germline lookup yields CDR1 SNHLY and CDR2 FYNNEI. The CDR3 reads CASSAADPGGLYNSPLHF. The CDR3 DNA sequence: TGTGCCAGCAGTGCCGCGGACCCCGGGGGGCTCTATAATTCACCCCTCCACTTT.

The chain couples TRBV2 to TRBJ2-7; a weak D match, TRBD2 (5 bases). In germline, CDR1 is SNHLY, CDR2 FYNNEI. V was shortened by 8 bases and J by 4 bases, with 12 bases between the two germline ends. The CDR3 has 12 amino acids. This CDR3 is CASHREGYEQYF. CDR3 bases: TGTGCCAGCCACCGGGAAGGTTACGAGCAGTACTTC.

Concerning this clonotype itself: A read error may produce the germline difference seen at one junction end. This chain links TRBV25-1 with TRBJ1-5, with 7 bases matching TRBD1. This CDR3 is built from 14 residues. The germline V gene has CDR1 MGHDK and CDR2 SYGVNS. As DNA, the CDR3 is TGCGCACAGCAGGGGGGGGGGGTAGGGCAGCCCCAGCATTTT. This codes for CAQQGGGVGQPQHF. The entire variable domain, with the rest obtained from reference TRBV25-1 and TRBJ1-5, is as follows: EADIYQTPRYLVIGTGKKITLECSQTMGHDKMYWYQQDPGMELHLIHYSYGVNSTEKGDLSSESTVSRIRTEHFPLTLESARPSHTSQYLCAQQGGGVGQPQHFGDGTRLSIL.

This clonotype appeared a single time. A much larger clone lies a single base off, so this may be a read error. The chain links TRBV20-1 to TRBJ1-1; D remains unclear. Germline-derived CDR1 and CDR2 are DFQATT and SNEGSKA (reference sequence). Trimming removed 7 bases from V and 1 base from J, with 10 bases in between. This CDR3 is 12 amino acids long. CDR3 protein: CSVTAGNTEAFF. The CDR3 nucleotides read TGCAGTGTGACCGCGGGGAACACTGAAGCTTTCTTT.

The rearrangement links TRBV14 to TRBJ2-7, with D possibly being TRBD2 (6 bases). V lost 5 bases, J lost 0 bases, and 14 bases lay in between. The CDR3 extends over 15 amino acids. Germline V gene data show CDR1 as SGHDN and CDR2 as FVKESK. The CDR3 region has the DNA TGTGCCAGCAGCGTAGGACGGGGGAACTCCTACGAGCAGTACTTC. Amino acid sequence: CASSVGRGNSYEQYF.

This clonotype was found once. The chain uses TRBV2 and TRBJ1-3; TRBD1 is a possible D gene (5 bases). This CDR3 is built from 15 residues. The V end lost 7 bases, the J end lost 3 bases, and 16 bases lay between the germline ends. Germline V gene lookup returns CDR1 SNHLY and CDR2 FYNNEI. CDR3 region: CASTPSRGDGNTIYF. In DNA form, the CDR3 reads TGTGCCAGCACCCCCAGTCGGGGCGATGGAAACACCATATATTTT.

Comment on this clonotype: Without the conserved terminal phenylalanine or tryptophan, this CDR3 likely stems from a read error. The chain employs TRBV7-3 and TRBJ1-1; tentative D call: TRBD1 (5 bases). In germline, CDR1 is SGHTA, CDR2 FQGTGA. The CDR3 is 14 residues long. Trimming removed 2 bases from V and 1 base from J, with 8 bases in between. The CDR3 DNA reads as TGTGCCAGCAGCTTAGGACATTCGAACACTGAAGCTTTCTCT. This translates into CASSLGHSNTEAFS.

This clonotype was seen a single time. This rearrangement joins TRBV9 to TRBJ1-2, with D perhaps TRBD1 (6 bases). Germline-derived CDR1 and CDR2 are SGDLS and YYNGEE. The CDR3 spans 15 residues. V was cut by 2 bases and J by 6 bases, with 17 bases left in between. CDR3 in amino acids: CASSVSGGWRNGYTF. DNA for the CDR3: TGTGCCAGCAGCGTTTCGGGGGGCTGGCGCAATGGCTACACCTTC.